The rows below give T cell receptor beta chains drawn from one sample of a study of shared clonotypes between healthy human individuals. The assay was immunoSEQ multiplex PCR, and TCRdb's table has in-frame clones only and misses some. The sample consists of around 550,000 clones, about 96% of them appearing once. Sequences were obtained from naive CD4+ T cells sorted from blood. Receptors originate from a woman younger than 45 in good health. CDR3s include the opening cysteine and the closing phenylalanine or tryptophan. A D gene is named only where the DNA matches it firmly. Size is stated for part of the rows, as once, few or many counts, or as a class when the clone is expanded.

J: TRBJ1-2; D: .; V: TRBV30; size: .; DNA: TGTGCCTGGTCCCCGGGGGGGGGTGGCTATGGCTACACCTTC; CDR3: CAWSPGGGGYGYTF
J: TRBJ2-2; D: TRBD2; V: TRBV11-2; size: .; DNA: TGTGCCAGCAGCCCCCGCCTAGCGGGAGAGGGCGGGGAGCTGTTTTTT; CDR3: CASSPRLAGEGGELFF
J: TRBJ1-1; D: TRBD1; V: TRBV6-4; size: .; DNA: TGTGCCAGCAGTGACTCTCTGACAGGGGGCAATCAAGCGAACACTGAAGCTTTCTTT; CDR3: CASSDSLTGGNQANTEAFF
J: TRBJ2-3; D: .; V: TRBV27; size: .; DNA: TGTGCCAGCAGTTTTTGGAGGGGCACAGATACGCAGTATTTT; CDR3: CASSFWRGTDTQYF
J: TRBJ1-5; D: .; V: TRBV28; size: .; DNA: TGTGCCAGCAGACGTCCCTCGGGACTGACCAATCAGCCCCAGCATTTT; CDR3: CASRRPSGLTNQPQHF
J: TRBJ2-2; D: .; V: TRBV7-9; size: .; DNA: TGTGCCAGCAGCTTAGCAATAGCGGAGAACACCGGGGAGCTGTTTTTT; CDR3: CASSLAIAENTGELFF
J: TRBJ2-7; D: TRBD2; V: TRBV10-3; size: once; DNA: TGTGCCATCAGTGAGGCTGGACTAGCGGGGTCCTACGAGCAGTACTTC; CDR3: CAISEAGLAGSYEQYF
J: TRBJ1-2; D: TRBD1; V: TRBV7-2; size: once; DNA: TGTGCCAGCAGAATTACCGGGACAGGGGGCAACTATGGCTACACCTTC; CDR3: CASRITGTGGNYGYTF
J: TRBJ2-6; D: .; V: TRBV28; size: .; DNA: TGTGCCAGCAGTTCTCTGCTCGGGGCCAACGTCCTGACTTTC; CDR3: CASSSLLGANVLTF
J: TRBJ2-3; D: TRBD2; V: TRBV5-1; size: .; DNA: TGCGCCAGCAGCGCCACTAGCGGGAGTTCGGGTACAGATACGCAGTATTTT; CDR3: CASSATSGSSGTDTQYF
J: TRBJ2-3; D: TRBD2; V: TRBV19; size: once; DNA: TGTGCCAGTAGTAATCTCCCACTAGCGGGAGAGGCGCAGTATTTT; CDR3: CASSNLPLAGEAQYF
J: TRBJ1-2; D: .; V: TRBV19; size: .; DNA: TGTGCCAGTAGTTCATGGACAGAGCCTAACTATGGCTACACCTTC; CDR3: CASSSWTEPNYGYTF
J: TRBJ2-7; D: TRBD1; V: TRBV5-4; size: once; DNA: TGTGCCAGCAGTGTACAGGGGGCGCGTCGGGAGCAGTACTTC; CDR3: CASSVQGARREQYF
J: TRBJ1-1; D: .; V: TRBV7-9; size: .; DNA: TGTGCCAGCAGTTGGAGCCTATACAGGGACATGAACACTGAAGCTTTCTTT; CDR3: CASSWSLYRDMNTEAFF
J: TRBJ2-7; D: TRBD2; V: TRBV11-1; size: .; DNA: TGTGCCAGCAGCCCCACTAGCGGGGGCAGCGAGCAGTACTTC; CDR3: CASSPTSGGSEQYF
J: TRBJ1-1; D: .; V: TRBV5-5; size: .; DNA: TGTGCCAGCAGCGAGACGGTGAACACTGAAGCTTTCTTT; CDR3: CASSETVNTEAFF
J: TRBJ2-7; D: TRBD1; V: TRBV6-1; size: .; DNA: TGTGCCAGCAGTGAAAGCAGGGGGTGGAAGCAGTACTTC; CDR3: CASSESRGWKQYF
J: TRBJ1-4; D: .; V: TRBV14; size: .; DNA: TGTGCCAGCAGCCCCCTTGGCATGATGAGAAAACTGTTTTTT; CDR3: CASSPLGMMRKLFF
J: TRBJ2-7; D: .; V: TRBV18; size: .; DNA: TGTGCCAGCTCACCGCTCGTTCAGGGATCTCAATCCTACGAGCAGTACTTC; CDR3: CASSPLVQGSQSYEQYF
J: TRBJ2-3; D: .; V: TRBV19; size: .; DNA: TGTGCCAGTAGTTCGAGGGCCGGAGATACGCAGTATTTT; CDR3: CASSSRAGDTQYF
J: TRBJ1-5; D: TRBD1; V: TRBV10-3; size: .; DNA: TGTGCCATCAGTTCCCCCGGGACAGGGGAGGGTCAGCCCCAGCATTTT; CDR3: CAISSPGTGEGQPQHF
J: TRBJ2-7; D: TRBD2; V: TRBV5-1; size: .; DNA: TGCGCCAGCCATGGCGGGAGGTACCGCGAGCAGTACTTC; CDR3: CASHGGRYREQYF
J: TRBJ1-1; D: .; V: TRBV28; size: .; DNA: TGTGCCAGCAGTTCGAGTGCGGAGGGGACCCGTGAGGCTTTCTTT; CDR3: CASSSSAEGTREAFF
J: TRBJ2-7; D: TRBD1; V: TRBV6-5; size: once; DNA: TGTGCCAGCAGTGCGACAGGGGGAATCACCTACGAGCAGTACTTC; CDR3: CASSATGGITYEQYF
J: TRBJ2-3; D: .; V: TRBV28; size: .; DNA: TGTGCCAGCGCCGCGAGTAGTCGAGGCCCCACAGATACGCAGTATTTT; CDR3: CASAASSRGPTDTQYF
J: TRBJ1-4; D: .; V: TRBV11-2; size: .; DNA: TGTGCCAGCAGCTTTTCTTCTAATGAAAAACTGTTTTTT; CDR3: CASSFSSNEKLFF
J: TRBJ2-1; D: .; V: TRBV10-1; size: once; DNA: TGCGCCAGCAGCCGCTTCACCTACAATGAGCAGTTCTTC; CDR3: CASSRFTYNEQFF
J: TRBJ2-7; D: .; V: TRBV27; size: .; DNA: TGTGCCAGCAGGTCCCTTCCCTCCTACGAGCAGTACTTC; CDR3: CASRSLPSYEQYF
J: TRBJ2-7; D: TRBD1; V: TRBV11-2; size: .; DNA: TGTGCCAGCAGCTTAGTACTGGGACAGAATACAAAATACGAGCAGTACTTC; CDR3: CASSLVLGQNTKYEQYF
J: TRBJ2-7; D: .; V: TRBV28; size: once; DNA: TGTGCCACCACCTGGCGGGGGCGCTACGAGCAGTACTTC; CDR3: CATTWRGRYEQYF
J: TRBJ1-4; D: TRBD1; V: TRBV6-6; size: .; DNA: TGTGCCAGCAGTTTTACCACCGGGACAGTTAATGAAAAACTGTTTTTT; CDR3: CASSFTTGTVNEKLFF
J: TRBJ1-5; D: TRBD1; V: TRBV19; size: .; DNA: TGTGCCAGTAGTATCGCCAGGGGGCTAAATCAGCCCCAGCATTTT; CDR3: CASSIARGLNQPQHF
J: TRBJ2-5; D: .; V: TRBV6-1; size: .; DNA: TGTGCCAGCAGTGAAGTAAGGGGACAAGAGACCCAGTACTTC; CDR3: CASSEVRGQETQYF
J: TRBJ2-2; D: .; V: TRBV1; size: .; DNA: TGCACCCTCCCGGAAGGGGACCCCCACCCAGGAGGCACCGGGGAGCTGTTTTTT; CDR3: CTLPEGDPHPGGTGELFF
J: TRBJ1-2; D: .; V: TRBV27; size: .; DNA: TGTGCCAGCACCCCTTATGGGGGGCGGAACTATGGCTACACCTTC; CDR3: CASTPYGGRNYGYTF
J: TRBJ2-5; D: .; V: TRBV7-9; size: .; DNA: TGTGCCAGCACCCAAAGTTTCCTACAAGAGACCCAGTACTTC; CDR3: CASTQSFLQETQYF
J: TRBJ2-1; D: TRBD2; V: TRBV2; size: .; DNA: TGTGCCAGCAGTGGGACCAGGACTAGCGGGAGCGGGTCCTACAATGAGCAGTTCTTC; CDR3: CASSGTRTSGSGSYNEQFF
J: TRBJ1-3; D: TRBD1; V: TRBV4-1; size: .; DNA: TGCGCCAGCAGCCTTAGGACAGGGGGTCAGAACACCATATATTTT; CDR3: CASSLRTGGQNTIYF
J: TRBJ2-3; D: TRBD2; V: TRBV19; size: .; DNA: TGTGCCAGTAAACTCGGGAGGGCTAGCACAGATACGCAGTATTTT; CDR3: CASKLGRASTDTQYF
J: TRBJ2-5; D: .; V: TRBV19; size: once; DNA: TGTGCCAGTAGTACAGGAGGGGAGACCCAGTACTTC; CDR3: CASSTGGETQYF
J: TRBJ1-5; D: TRBD1; V: TRBV6-1; size: .; DNA: TGTGCCAGCACCCTCGGACAGGGAAGCAATCAGCCCCAGCATTTT; CDR3: CASTLGQGSNQPQHF
J: TRBJ1-5; D: .; V: TRBV7-9; size: .; DNA: TGTGCCAGCAGCCCTTCAGGGGATAGCAATCAGCCCCAGCATTTT; CDR3: CASSPSGDSNQPQHF
J: TRBJ2-3; D: .; V: TRBV5-1; size: .; DNA: TGCGCCAGCAGCTTGGTTCCTAACCCCAGCACAGATACGCAGTATTTT; CDR3: CASSLVPNPSTDTQYF
J: TRBJ1-5; D: .; V: TRBV11-2; size: .; DNA: TGTGCCAGCAGCTTAGATGGTGGGAGTTATCAGCCCCAGCATTTT; CDR3: CASSLDGGSYQPQHF
J: TRBJ2-7; D: TRBD1; V: TRBV25-1; size: .; DNA: TGTGCCAGCAGTCCCCCCGGGACAGGGTCAATCGAGCAGTACTTC; CDR3: CASSPPGTGSIEQYF
J: TRBJ1-4; D: .; V: TRBV4-1; size: .; DNA: TGCGCCAGCAGCCAAAACAGCCCGGGGGAAAAACTGTTTTTT; CDR3: CASSQNSPGEKLFF